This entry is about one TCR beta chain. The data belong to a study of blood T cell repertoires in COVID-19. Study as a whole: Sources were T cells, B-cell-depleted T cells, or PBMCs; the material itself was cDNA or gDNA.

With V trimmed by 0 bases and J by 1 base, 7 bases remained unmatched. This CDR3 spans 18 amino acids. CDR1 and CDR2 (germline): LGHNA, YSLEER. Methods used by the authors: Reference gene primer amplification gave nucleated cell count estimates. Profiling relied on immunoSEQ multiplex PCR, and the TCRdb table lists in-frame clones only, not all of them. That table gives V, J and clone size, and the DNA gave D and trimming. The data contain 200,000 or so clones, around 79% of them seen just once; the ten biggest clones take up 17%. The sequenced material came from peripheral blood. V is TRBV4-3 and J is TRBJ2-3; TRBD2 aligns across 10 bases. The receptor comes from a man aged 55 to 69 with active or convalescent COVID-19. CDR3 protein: CASSQEAGGVTGTDTQYF. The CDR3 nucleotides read TGCGCCAGCAGCCAAGAAGCGGGAGGGGTCACCGGCACAGATACGCAGTATTTT.